Presented here are 6 T cell receptor beta chains from one specimen sequenced in a study of cytotoxic CD8 clonotypes in ibrutinib-treated CLL. Assay used: immunoSEQ multiplex PCR; TCRdb lists only in-frame clones, some missing. The table lists 11,000 or so clones, about 79% of them singletons, with roughly a sixth in the top ten. Sequenced here: PBMCs, sampled at disease progression, from a patient treated with ibrutinib. The receptors shown here come from a human donor with chronic lymphocytic leukemia.

The rearrangement links TRBV5-1 to TRBJ2-1, with TRBD1 identical over 11 bases. The length of the CDR3 is 16 residues. The V and J ends lost 4 bases and 4 bases, in that order; junction bases with no gene match: 7. Germline V gives CDR1 SGHRS, CDR2 YFSETQ. CDR3 coding DNA: TGCGCCAGCAGCCGCGGACAGGGGGCGCTTTACAATGAGCAGTTCTTC. Its protein product is CASSRGQGALYNEQFF.

A single count supports this clone. This chain uses TRBV2 with TRBJ2-3; tentative D call: TRBD2 (5 bases). The CDR3 totals 13 residues. V was shortened by 5 bases and J by 5 bases, with 11 bases between the two germline ends. Per germline, CDR1 SNHLY and CDR2 FYNNEI. The CDR3 loop is CASSTQTRDTQYF. The CDR3 coding sequence is TGTGCCAGCAGTACACAAACTAGAGATACGCAGTATTTT.

This sequence joins TRBV27 and TRBJ2-1; 15 bases fit TRBD2. This CDR3 is 16 amino acids long. Germline CDR1 is MNHEY and CDR2 is SMNVEV (reference sequence). V was clipped by 6 bases and J by 4 bases; unmatched bases: 4. The CDR3 reads CASRGLAGGAYNEQFF. In nucleotides, the CDR3 is TGTGCCAGCAGGGGACTAGCGGGAGGAGCGTACAATGAGCAGTTCTTC.

The V gene is TRBV7-9, the J gene TRBJ2-7; 9 bases are a match to TRBD1. Germline CDR1 reads SEHNR; CDR2 reads FQNEAQ (reference sequence). The CDR3 contains 12 residues. Trimming removed 7 bases from V and 5 bases from J; junction bases left unmatched: 3. This CDR3 reads CASTGQGNEQYF. The DNA of the CDR3 is TGTGCCAGCACGGGACAGGGTAACGAGCAGTACTTC.

This clone was detected once. This chain joins TRBV2 and TRBJ1-5; D ambiguous. The CDR3 is 13 amino acids. Germline V lookup: CDR1 SNHLY, CDR2 FYNNEI. V dropped 10 bases and J dropped 4 bases, with 14 bases sitting between them. The CDR3 coding sequence is TGTGCCACCAATATTGACGGAAATCAGCCCCAGCATTTT. This codes for CATNIDGNQPQHF.

V is TRBV6-5 and J is TRBJ2-5, with 7 bases matching TRBD1. After removal of 6 bases from V and 0 bases from J, the junction contained 7 bases not matched to a gene. The CDR3 loop spans 15 amino acids. Germline V gene sequence: CDR1 MNHEY, CDR2 SVGAGI. The CDR3 DNA sequence: TGTGCCAGCAGGGAGACAGGGCATTACCAAGAGACCCAGTACTTC. This sequence encodes CASRETGHYQETQYF.